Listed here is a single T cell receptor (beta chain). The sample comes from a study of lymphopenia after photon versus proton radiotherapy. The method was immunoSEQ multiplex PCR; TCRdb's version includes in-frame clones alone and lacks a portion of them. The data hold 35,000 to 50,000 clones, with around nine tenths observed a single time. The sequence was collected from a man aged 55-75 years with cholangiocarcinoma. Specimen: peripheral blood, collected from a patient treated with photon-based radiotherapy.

The DNA for the CDR3 is TGTGCCAGCAGCCAAGGGGAGGTGGGGGAGCAGTACTTC. Its translation: CASSQGEVGEQYF. This chain connects TRBV14 to TRBJ2-7; TRBD2 is a possible D gene (6 bases). Trimming removed 1 base from V and 7 bases from J, with 11 bases in between. The CDR3 has 13 residues. The germline CDR1 and CDR2 sequences are SGHDN and FVKESK.